Presented here are 3 T cell receptor beta chains from one specimen sequenced in a study of response to subunit inactivated influenza vaccine. Each CDR3 protein gets one entry after TCRdb re-called the RT-PCR reads with MiXCR. The profile covers about 650,000 distinct CDR3 sequences, with approximately 14% appearing a single time and roughly 12% taken by the ten largest. The specimen comprised PBMCs from blood, sampled roughly 13 days after vaccination. These receptors were collected from a man aged 50 to 60 who received an inactivated influenza vaccine.

The J gene is TRBJ2-7, the V gene TRBV20-1; 7 nucleotides align to TRBD1. The V gene end was trimmed by 6 bases and the J gene end by 0 bases; junction bases not matched to a gene: 11. Germline CDR1 DFQATT, CDR2 SNEGSKA (reference sequence). This CDR3 is 15 amino acids long. The CDR3 here is CSASPPDRTSYEQYF. As DNA, the CDR3 is TGCAGTGCCAGTCCCCCGGACAGGACCTCCTACGAGCAGTACTTC.

This chain links TRBV20-1 with TRBJ2-2; D could derive from TRBD1 or TRBD2 (7 bases each). This CDR3 region has 16 residues. The V end was cut by 0 bases, the J end by 6 bases, with 17 bases between. Looked up from germline, CDR1 is DFQATT and CDR2 is SNEGSKA (reference sequence). This CDR3 is CSARDMRQGGAGELFF. The DNA for the CDR3 is TGCAGTGCTAGAGATATGCGGCAGGGGGGGGCCGGGGAGCTGTTTTTT.

Only a few counts were recorded for this clonotype. The chain carries TRBV3-1 and TRBJ2-6, with a weak D call TRBD1 (6 bases). The V and J ends lost 3 bases and 0 bases respectively, with 12 bases between them. This CDR3 region has 17 residues. Germline V CDR1 and CDR2: LGHDT, YNNKEL (reference sequence). CDR3: CASSQGALLSGANVLTF. CDR3 in DNA: TGTGCCAGCAGCCAGGGGGCCCTCCTCTCTGGGGCCAACGTCCTGACTTTC.